The text below deals with one T cell receptor beta chain. Original analysis: How many nucleated cells were present was estimated from reference gene primer amplification. Produced via immunoSEQ multiplex PCR; TCRdb's table is partial and in-frame only. V, J and clone size derive from that table, while D and trimming were established from the DNA sequence. Of approximately 190,000 clones listed, roughly four fifths are singletons. The data stem from a study of blood T cell repertoires in COVID-19. The overall study: Italy, Spain and the United States were the sources of the convalescent and acute COVID-19 samples. T cells, B-cell-depleted T cells, or PBMCs provided the cDNA or gDNA that served as material.

Germline V gene lookup returns CDR1 KGHSH and CDR2 LQKENI. Trimming pared 4 bases from V and 3 bases from J, leaving 9 bases between. The CDR3 has 13 amino acids. V usage is TRBV18 and J usage is TRBJ1-1; TRBD1 is a possible D gene (6 bases). The origin of this receptor is a woman aged 70-85 years with active or convalescent COVID-19. The sequencing sample was made of peripheral blood. CDR3 DNA: TGTGCCAGCTCACTGGGGGCAGACACTGAAGCTTTCTTT. Translating gives CASSLGADTEAFF.